Listed below are T cell receptor beta chains from one sample, sequenced in a study of shared clonotypes between healthy human individuals. Data came from immunoSEQ multiplex PCR; TCRdb stores just in-frame clones and leaves some out. The sample gives roughly 1,600,000 clones, approximately 98.5% of which show up once; under 0.45% is in the top ten. Material: naive CD4+ T cells sorted from blood. Receptor source: a man aged 25 to 40 in good health. Each CDR3 is given with its conserved first and last residue. Each record gives: D gene, V gene, clone size, J gene, CDR3 DNA, CDR3 protein. D genes are given only for firm matches. Expanded clones get a size class; other rows say once, few or many, or leave the size out.

D gene: NA
V gene: TRBV25-1
clone size: NA
J gene: TRBJ1-5
CDR3 DNA: TGTGCCAGCAGTGCTAAAGGCCTGCCCCAGCATTTT
CDR3 protein: CASSAKGLPQHF

D gene: TRBD2
V gene: TRBV15
clone size: NA
J gene: TRBJ2-3
CDR3 DNA: TGTGCCACCAGCAGTCGACTAGCGGGAGTTAGCACAGATACGCAGTATTTT
CDR3 protein: CATSSRLAGVSTDTQYF

D gene: TRBD2
V gene: TRBV6-1
clone size: NA
J gene: TRBJ2-1
CDR3 DNA: TGTGCCAGCAGTGAAGCGCTAGCGGGAGGGCGGAATGAGCAGTTCTTC
CDR3 protein: CASSEALAGGRNEQFF

D gene: TRBD2
V gene: TRBV28
clone size: NA
J gene: TRBJ2-7
CDR3 DNA: TGTGCCAGCAGTTTAACTAGCGTCTACGAGCAGTACTTC
CDR3 protein: CASSLTSVYEQYF

D gene: NA
V gene: TRBV4-1
clone size: NA
J gene: TRBJ2-5
CDR3 DNA: TGCGCCAGCAGCCAAGGGGAAAGGCAAGAGACCCAGTACTTC
CDR3 protein: CASSQGERQETQYF

D gene: NA
V gene: TRBV6-5
clone size: NA
J gene: TRBJ1-5
CDR3 DNA: TGTGCCAGCAGTGGACAGACCTATAGCAATCAGCCCCAGCATTTT
CDR3 protein: CASSGQTYSNQPQHF

D gene: NA
V gene: TRBV2
clone size: NA
J gene: TRBJ2-2
CDR3 DNA: TGTGCCAGCAGTGAAGCGCTTCGGCTTCTCGGGGAGCTGTTTTTT
CDR3 protein: CASSEALRLLGELFF

D gene: NA
V gene: TRBV15
clone size: NA
J gene: TRBJ2-7
CDR3 DNA: TGTGCCACCAGACAGCTGGGGGCGGGGACCAACTACGAGCAGTACTTC
CDR3 protein: CATRQLGAGTNYEQYF

D gene: TRBD1
V gene: TRBV11-2
clone size: once
J gene: TRBJ2-7
CDR3 DNA: TGTGCCAGCAGCCGGCCGGGACAGGGCTACTACGAGCAGTACTTC
CDR3 protein: CASSRPGQGYYEQYF

D gene: NA
V gene: TRBV9
clone size: NA
J gene: TRBJ1-5
CDR3 DNA: TGTGCCAGCAGCGTATCAGGGTACCAGCCCCAGCATTTT
CDR3 protein: CASSVSGYQPQHF

D gene: NA
V gene: TRBV19
clone size: NA
J gene: TRBJ2-1
CDR3 DNA: TGTGCCAGTAGGCGACGGACAGTCTACAATGAGCAGTTCTTC
CDR3 protein: CASRRRTVYNEQFF

D gene: NA
V gene: TRBV7-8
clone size: NA
J gene: TRBJ1-2
CDR3 DNA: TGTGCCAGCAGCTTGAGACTGGACAGAAACTATGGCTACACCTTC
CDR3 protein: CASSLRLDRNYGYTF

D gene: NA
V gene: TRBV6-4
clone size: NA
J gene: TRBJ1-2
CDR3 DNA: TGTGCCAGCAGTGACTCGGTCTATGGCTACACCTTC
CDR3 protein: CASSDSVYGYTF

D gene: NA
V gene: TRBV5-4
clone size: NA
J gene: TRBJ2-1
CDR3 DNA: TGTGCCAGCAGCTCGGGACGACTATCACGGGGGCCCAATGAGCAGTTCTTC
CDR3 protein: CASSSGRLSRGPNEQFF

D gene: TRBD1
V gene: TRBV5-1
clone size: NA
J gene: TRBJ1-5
CDR3 DNA: TGCGCCAGCAGCTTGGGACAGGGCGGTCAGCCCCAGCATTTT
CDR3 protein: CASSLGQGGQPQHF

D gene: NA
V gene: TRBV5-6
clone size: NA
J gene: TRBJ2-2
CDR3 DNA: TGTGCCAGCAGCTGGGGGAGCACCGGGGAGCTGTTTTTT
CDR3 protein: CASSWGSTGELFF

D gene: NA
V gene: TRBV28
clone size: NA
J gene: TRBJ1-2
CDR3 DNA: TGTGCCAGCAGTTTATTAAGGGGCGGGGGCTACACCTTC
CDR3 protein: CASSLLRGGGYTF

D gene: NA
V gene: TRBV5-1
clone size: NA
J gene: TRBJ1-4
CDR3 DNA: TGCGCCAGCAGCTCAGGAGTTACTAATGAAAAACTGTTTTTT
CDR3 protein: CASSSGVTNEKLFF

D gene: NA
V gene: TRBV18
clone size: NA
J gene: TRBJ2-2
CDR3 DNA: TGTGCCAGCTCACCGTCTACTAGTTCTCCCGGGGAGCTGTTTTTT
CDR3 protein: CASSPSTSSPGELFF

D gene: TRBD2
V gene: TRBV5-1
clone size: NA
J gene: TRBJ2-1
CDR3 DNA: TGCGCCAGCAGCTTGCTTAGCGGGAGGGCGGATGAGCAGTTCTTC
CDR3 protein: CASSLLSGRADEQFF

D gene: NA
V gene: TRBV5-1
clone size: once
J gene: TRBJ2-1
CDR3 DNA: TGCGCCAGCAGCTTGGGGGGCAGCTCCTACAATGAGCAGTTCTTC
CDR3 protein: CASSLGGSSYNEQFF

D gene: NA
V gene: TRBV14
clone size: NA
J gene: TRBJ2-7
CDR3 DNA: TGTGCCAGCAGCCAAGATGAGACAATCCCTCCCTACGAGCAGTACTTC
CDR3 protein: CASSQDETIPPYEQYF

D gene: NA
V gene: TRBV30
clone size: NA
J gene: TRBJ1-3
CDR3 DNA: TGTGCCTGGAGTAGGGGGAGTTTCTCTGGAAACACCATATATTTT
CDR3 protein: CAWSRGSFSGNTIYF

D gene: TRBD2
V gene: TRBV5-1
clone size: NA
J gene: TRBJ2-1
CDR3 DNA: TGCGCCAGCAGCTTGACTAGCGGGTACAATGAGCAGTTCTTC
CDR3 protein: CASSLTSGYNEQFF

D gene: NA
V gene: TRBV19
clone size: NA
J gene: TRBJ1-2
CDR3 DNA: TGTGCCAGTAGTATAGCGCCAGCCCTGGGCTATGGCTACACCTTC
CDR3 protein: CASSIAPALGYGYTF

D gene: NA
V gene: TRBV4-3
clone size: once
J gene: TRBJ2-7
CDR3 DNA: TGCGCCAGCAGCCAAGGGGACGGCCCGCAGTACTTC
CDR3 protein: CASSQGDGPQYF

D gene: NA
V gene: TRBV28
clone size: once
J gene: TRBJ2-7
CDR3 DNA: TGTGCCAGCAGTTTCCTAACTAGTGTTCTCTCCTACGAGCAGTACTTC
CDR3 protein: CASSFLTSVLSYEQYF

D gene: NA
V gene: TRBV15
clone size: once
J gene: TRBJ1-4
CDR3 DNA: TGTGCCACCAGCAGTCCATTGGGCTTTGGAGATGAAAAACTGTTTTTT
CDR3 protein: CATSSPLGFGDEKLFF

D gene: TRBD1
V gene: TRBV5-1
clone size: NA
J gene: TRBJ1-2
CDR3 DNA: TGCGCCAGCAGCTACGACAGGGTCTATGGCTACACCTTC
CDR3 protein: CASSYDRVYGYTF

D gene: NA
V gene: TRBV20-1
clone size: NA
J gene: TRBJ2-1
CDR3 DNA: TGCAGTGCCAAGTTTTACAATGAGCAGTTCTTC
CDR3 protein: CSAKFYNEQFF

D gene: TRBD1
V gene: TRBV2
clone size: NA
J gene: TRBJ2-7
CDR3 DNA: TGTGCCAGCAGGGGAGACAGGGGATCCTACGAGCAGTACTTC
CDR3 protein: CASRGDRGSYEQYF

D gene: NA
V gene: TRBV23-1
clone size: once
J gene: TRBJ2-4
CDR3 DNA: TGCGCCAGCAGTCAATCCCGCGTTCTAGCCAAAAACATTCAGTACTTC
CDR3 protein: CASSQSRVLAKNIQYF

D gene: TRBD2
V gene: TRBV27
clone size: NA
J gene: TRBJ2-1
CDR3 DNA: TGTGCCAGCAGTTTAACGGGGGGTCTTTCCTACAATGAGCAGTTCTTC
CDR3 protein: CASSLTGGLSYNEQFF

D gene: TRBD1
V gene: TRBV9
clone size: NA
J gene: TRBJ1-3
CDR3 DNA: TGTGCCAGCAGCCCGGGGACAGCTGGAAACACCATATATTTT
CDR3 protein: CASSPGTAGNTIYF

D gene: NA
V gene: TRBV5-4
clone size: NA
J gene: TRBJ2-6
CDR3 DNA: TGTGCCAGCAGCAGACACCTCTCTGGGGCCAACGTCCTGACTTTC
CDR3 protein: CASSRHLSGANVLTF

D gene: NA
V gene: TRBV6-5
clone size: once
J gene: TRBJ2-1
CDR3 DNA: TGTGCCAGCAGTTTAGCCTTGGACAATGAGCAGTTCTTC
CDR3 protein: CASSLALDNEQFF

D gene: TRBD1
V gene: TRBV28
clone size: once
J gene: TRBJ1-1
CDR3 DNA: TGTGCCAGCAGTTTATCTACAGGGGGCCGCGCTGAAGCTTTCTTT
CDR3 protein: CASSLSTGGRAEAFF

D gene: NA
V gene: TRBV6-1
clone size: NA
J gene: TRBJ2-2
CDR3 DNA: TGTGCCAGCAGGTCTCAAGGGAACACCGGGGAGCTGTTTTTT
CDR3 protein: CASRSQGNTGELFF

D gene: NA
V gene: TRBV29-1
clone size: few
J gene: TRBJ2-1
CDR3 DNA: TGCAGCGTCAGGAACAATGAGCAGTTCTTC
CDR3 protein: CSVRNNEQFF